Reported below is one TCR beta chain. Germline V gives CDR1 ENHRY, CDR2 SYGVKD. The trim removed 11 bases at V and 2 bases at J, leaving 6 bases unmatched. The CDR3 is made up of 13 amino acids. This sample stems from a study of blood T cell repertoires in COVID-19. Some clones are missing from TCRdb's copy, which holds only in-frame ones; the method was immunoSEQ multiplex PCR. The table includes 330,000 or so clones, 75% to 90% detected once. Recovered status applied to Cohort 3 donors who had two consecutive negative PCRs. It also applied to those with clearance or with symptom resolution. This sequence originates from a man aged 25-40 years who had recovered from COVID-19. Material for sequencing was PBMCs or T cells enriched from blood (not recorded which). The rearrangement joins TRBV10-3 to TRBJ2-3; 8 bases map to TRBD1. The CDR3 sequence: CAAGTGNTDTQYF. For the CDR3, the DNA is TGTGCCGCGGGGACAGGCAACACAGATACGCAGTATTTT.